What follows are 26 T cell receptor beta chains derived from one specimen sequenced in a study of cytomegalovirus exposure and HLA in healthy donors. Data came from immunoSEQ multiplex PCR; TCRdb stores just in-frame clones and leaves some out. This table holds about 130,000 clones, 90% to 97% found once. What was sequenced was PBMCs. Receptors were obtained from a man in his late teens or twenties in good health and CMV-seronegative.

The chain joins TRBV28 to TRBJ2-2, with D perhaps matching TRBD1 (5 bases). With 3 bases removed from V and 3 bases from J, the gap between germline ends came to 14 bases. CDR1 and CDR2 from the germline V gene are MDHEN and SYDVKM. The CDR3 runs to 16 residues. The CDR3 protein is CASSLRLTGYTGELFF. The CDR3 DNA is TGTGCCAGCAGTTTGCGTCTTACAGGTTACACCGGGGAGCTGTTTTTT.

The gene calls are TRBV7-6 and TRBJ1-1, with D tentatively TRBD1 (6 bases). The germline CDR1 and CDR2 sequences are SGHVS and FNYEAQ. Trimming cost V 5 bases and J 4 bases, with 11 bases left between them. CDR3 length equals 13 residues. The CDR3 DNA sequence: TGTGCCAGCAGCCTACAGGGAATCACTGAAGCTTTCTTT. It specifies CASSLQGITEAFF.

The DNA for the CDR3 is TGTGCCAGCAGCCAAGATGGCGCTAGGAATGAGCAGTTCTTC. This translates into CASSQDGARNEQFF. The rearrangement uses TRBV14 and TRBJ2-1; unclear D gene. Germline CDR1 and CDR2: SGHDN and FVKESK. Trimming cost V 0 bases and J 7 bases, with 10 bases left between them. This CDR3 has 14 residues.

The CDR3 sequence is CASSSTNSGTDTQYF. CDR3 coding DNA: TGTGCCAGCAGCTCTACTAATAGCGGCACAGATACGCAGTATTTT. The rearrangement links TRBV27 to TRBJ2-3, with D perhaps matching TRBD2 (5 bases). The CDR3 consists of 15 residues. V lost 6 bases and J 1 base, leaving 14 bases between the germline ends. Per the germline V gene, CDR1 is MNHEY and CDR2 is SMNVEV (reference sequence).

This sequence joins TRBV7-9 and TRBJ2-2, with TRBD1 as a possible D gene (6 bases). Between the trimmed V and J ends, which lost 6 bases and 3 bases, there was a span of 14 bases. In germline, CDR1 is SEHNR, CDR2 FQNEAQ (reference sequence). The CDR3 runs 15 residues. CDR3 region: CASSFSGTYTGELFF. CDR3 nucleotides: TGTGCCAGCAGTTTCTCGGGGACATACACCGGGGAGCTGTTTTTT.

The chain carries TRBV28 and TRBJ2-3; TRBD2 matches 9 bases. The V segment lost 5 bases and the J segment 9 bases; nucleotides outside the gene matches: 18. The germline CDR1 and CDR2 sequences are MDHEN and SYDVKM. This CDR3 is 17 amino acids long. The DNA of the CDR3 is TGTGCCAGCAGTATCATTCAGCGGGAGGCCCCGTTCAGCACGCAGTATTTT. Its protein product is CASSIIQREAPFSTQYF.

The table lists this clone with a count of one. This CDR3 reads CASNTSGRRRTDTQYF. The CDR3 coding sequence is TGTGCCAGTAATACTAGCGGGAGGAGACGCACAGATACGCAGTATTTT. This chain connects TRBV19 to TRBJ2-3; TRBD2 matches at 12 bases. The CDR3 has 16 residues. After removal of 7 bases from V and 1 base from J, the junction contained 6 bases not matched to a gene. Germline lookup yields CDR1 LNHDA and CDR2 SQIVND (reference sequence).

J is TRBJ1-2 and V is TRBV30, with D possibly TRBD1 on 5 matching bases. Between the trimmed V and J ends, which lost 0 bases and 5 bases, there was a span of 7 bases. The CDR3 spans 12 residues. Germline lookup yields CDR1 GTSNPN and CDR2 SVGIG (reference sequence). The CDR3: CAWSVGGYGYTF. For the CDR3, the DNA is TGTGCCTGGAGTGTGGGGGGATATGGCTACACCTTC.

The CDR3 DNA reads as TGTGCCAGCACCCCCCGAGGAGGTTTATACAATGAGCAGTTCTTC. As protein: CASTPRGGLYNEQFF. The chain recombines TRBV5-4 with TRBJ2-1; perhaps TRBD2 as D (5 bases). V lost 6 bases, J lost 4 bases, and 17 bases lay in between. The germline V gene encodes CDR1 SGHNT and CDR2 YYREEE (reference sequence). This CDR3 has 15 residues.

The rearrangement uses TRBV7-2 and TRBJ1-1, with a weak D call TRBD1 (5 bases). V dropped 11 bases and J dropped 0 bases, with 16 bases sitting between them. The CDR3 has 14 amino acids. CDR1 is SGHTA, CDR2 FQGNSA, per germline. The CDR3 sequence: CASYQGGMNTEAFF. CDR3 DNA: TGTGCCTCATATCAGGGAGGAATGAACACTGAAGCTTTCTTT.

The J gene is TRBJ2-7, the V gene TRBV11-2; the match to TRBD2 covers 7 bases. Trimming took 2 bases from V and 1 from J; bases not matched to a gene: 5. The CDR3 loop spans 15 amino acids. CDR1 and CDR2 (germline): SGHAT, FQNNGV. The CDR3 protein is CASSLPSGRSYEQYF. CDR3 nucleotides: TGTGCCAGCAGCTTACCTAGCGGCAGATCCTACGAGCAGTACTTC.

The chain uses TRBV29-1 and TRBJ2-1; 9 bases agree with TRBD2. Germline trimming cut 4 bases from V and 6 bases from J; bases unmatched to any gene: 7. The length of the CDR3 is 14 residues. Germline V lookup: CDR1 SQVTM, CDR2 ANQGSEA. CDR3 nucleotides: TGCAGCGTTGCCCCTAGCGGGGCCGTCAATGAGCAGTTCTTC. As protein: CSVAPSGAVNEQFF.

The V gene is TRBV19, the J gene TRBJ1-2, with unresolved D. In germline, CDR1 is LNHDA, CDR2 SQIVND (reference sequence). The CDR3 covers 16 residues. Trimming stripped 4 bases from V and 4 bases from J, with 19 bases between. CDR3 in amino acids: CASSSPRGQQGYGYTF. CDR3 DNA sequence: TGTGCCAGTAGTAGTCCCCGTGGGCAGCAAGGCTATGGCTACACCTTC.

The J gene is TRBJ2-5, the V gene TRBV10-3, with 12 bases matching TRBD2. CDR1 is ENHRY and CDR2 is SYGVKD in the germline V gene. This CDR3 has 13 amino acids. The ends lost 10 bases at V and 7 bases at J; junction bases unmatched: 7. This CDR3 reads CATRLAGEGTQYF. The CDR3 region has the DNA TGTGCCACCAGACTAGCGGGAGAGGGGACCCAGTACTTC.

The gene calls are TRBV6-6 and TRBJ2-3, with D perhaps matching TRBD1 (6 bases). V lost 0 bases to trimming and J lost 6 bases, with 13 bases between them. Germline loops: CDR1 MNHNY, CDR2 SVGAGI (reference sequence). The CDR3 spans 15 residues. The CDR3 coding sequence is TGTGCCAGCAGTTACTCTGAGGGACACGGGGATACGCAGTATTTT. Its protein product is CASSYSEGHGDTQYF.

The rearrangement links TRBV6-5 to TRBJ1-1; D is possibly TRBD1 (5 bases). V was pared by 4 bases and J by 4 bases, with 13 bases between. The germline V gene has CDR1 MNHEY and CDR2 SVGAGI. The CDR3 is 14 residues long. This chain's CDR3 is CASSSGFRTTEAFF. The CDR3 bases are TGTGCCAGCAGTTCAGGGTTCAGGACCACTGAAGCTTTCTTT.

This rearrangement joins TRBV9 to TRBJ1-1; D unclear. Germline-derived CDR1 and CDR2 are SGDLS and YYNGEE. The germline V and J ends were trimmed by 1 base and 1 base, with 5 bases remaining between them. This CDR3 spans 13 amino acids. The CDR3 region has the DNA TGTGCCAGCAGCGTAACGAGGAACACTGAAGCTTTCTTT. Amino acids: CASSVTRNTEAFF.

This chain uses TRBV5-4 with TRBJ1-2; no firm D call. This CDR3 comprises 14 residues. Trimming removed 1 base at V and 2 bases at J, with 9 bases between. The germline V gene encodes CDR1 SGHNT and CDR2 YYREEE (reference sequence). CDR3 bases: TGTGCCAGCAGCTTGCGAGTCGGGAACTATGGCTACACCTTC. It yields the protein CASSLRVGNYGYTF.

This clone was seen just once. This sequence joins TRBV5-5 and TRBJ1-1; the D gene is possibly TRBD1 (6 bases). Per germline, CDR1 SGHKS and CDR2 YYEKEE (reference sequence). The CDR3 sequence is 13 residues long. V was clipped by 5 bases and J by 4 bases, with 12 bases between them. In nucleotides, the CDR3 is TGTGCCAGCAGAAAGGGGGGGACCACTGAAGCTTTCTTT. Translation: CASRKGGTTEAFF. Full variable domain (remainder filled in from reference TRBV5-5 and TRBJ1-1): DAGVTQSPTHLIKTRGQQVTLRCSPISGHKSVSWYQQVLGQGPQFIFQYYEKEERGRGNFPDRFSARQFPNYSSELNVNALLLGDSALYLCASRKGGTTEAFFGQGTRLTVV.

V is TRBV6-5 and J is TRBJ2-2, with D unclear. V was cut by 2 bases and J by 6 bases, with 13 bases left in between. Germline V CDR1 and CDR2: MNHEY, SVGAGI. CDR3 size: 15 residues. CDR3 region: CASSYVRSYSGELFF. CDR3 sequence (DNA): TGTGCCAGCAGTTACGTTAGATCTTATTCCGGGGAGCTGTTTTTT.

The chain is built from TRBV5-4 and TRBJ2-3, with TRBD1 as a possible D gene (5 bases). Germline lookup yields CDR1 SGHNT and CDR2 YYREEE (reference sequence). The CDR3 runs to 16 residues. Trimming removed 3 bases from V and 1 base from J, with 15 bases in between. The DNA of the CDR3 is TGTGCCAGCAGCTGGGGCGATTCCCGGGGCACAGATACGCAGTATTTT. It codes for CASSWGDSRGTDTQYF.

This clone was seen a few times. In nucleotides, the CDR3 is TGTGCCAGCCGGGGACAGGGTCTCCCCTCTGGAAACACCATATATTTT. Amino acid sequence: CASRGQGLPSGNTIYF. The chain joins TRBV27 to TRBJ1-3; 9 nucleotides align to TRBD1. CDR3 size: 16 residues. The germline V gene encodes CDR1 MNHEY and CDR2 SMNVEV (reference sequence). V gave up 8 bases and J gave up 0 bases; unmatched junction bases: 8.

This chain uses TRBV2 with TRBJ2-3, with D uncertain. The CDR3 extends over 11 amino acids. Germline V gene sequence: CDR1 SNHLY, CDR2 FYNNEI. V was clipped by 8 bases and J by 4 bases, with 7 bases between them. DNA for the CDR3: TGTGCCAGCTCCACAGCAGATACGCAGTATTTT. Translated, it gives CASSTADTQYF.

The J gene is TRBJ2-1, the V gene TRBV4-2; 7 nucleotides line up with TRBD2. Germline V gene sequence: CDR1 LGHNA, CDR2 YNFKEQ. V lost 0 bases, J lost 8 bases, and 19 bases stayed unmatched. The CDR3 loop spans 19 amino acids. CDR3 nucleotide sequence: TGTGCCAGCAGCCAAGATAGAAGGGCCCCCCGCGGGAGTGGGGATGAGCAGTTCTTC. This sequence encodes CASSQDRRAPRGSGDEQFF.

The DNA of the CDR3 is TGCGCCAGCAGCTTGGGAAACCTAGCGGGCTCCTCCTACAATGAGCAGTTCTTC. Its translation: CASSLGNLAGSSYNEQFF. The V and J genes are TRBV5-1 and TRBJ2-1, with 8 bases that match TRBD2. The junction had 8 bases not matched to a gene; V was cut back by 0 bases and J by 0 bases. The CDR3 is 18 amino acids. The germline gives CDR1 SGHRS, CDR2 YFSETQ. Full variable domain (outside the CDR3, taken from reference TRBV5-1 and TRBJ2-1): KAGVTQTPRYLIKTRGQQVTLSCSPISGHRSVSWYQQTPGQGLQFLFEYFSETQRNKGNFPGRFSGRQFSNSRSEMNVSTLELGDSALYLCASSLGNLAGSSYNEQFFGPGTRLTVL.

This clone came up once. In DNA form, the CDR3 reads TGTGCCAGCAGCTTAACGGTGGGGACAGGCCCGTACAATGAGCAGTTCTTC. Protein sequence: CASSLTVGTGPYNEQFF. The V and J genes are TRBV7-3 and TRBJ2-1; TRBD1 matches 8 bases. The CDR3 is 17 amino acids. Germline loops: CDR1 SGHTA, CDR2 FQGTGA. J was trimmed by 4 bases and V by 0 bases; bases with no gene match: 8.